One and the same sample provided the 26 T cell receptor beta chains below, sequenced in a study of blood T cell repertoires in COVID-19 (dated by TCRdb to about 2020). The protocol used for the library was the immunoSEQ multiplex PCR assay. Held by TCRdb, this immuneACCESS table contains in-frame sequences only and omits some clones. Under half of the omission traces to an unresolved V gene where checked; the cause of the rest is unknown. A total of under 250,000 clones appear in this sample, about nine tenths of them only once. Roughly 1.6% of the sample goes to the ten largest clones. Sequenced sample: peripheral blood. Source of these receptors: a woman aged 60-75 years who had recovered from COVID-19.

The chain combines TRBV6-1 with TRBJ2-5; 8 bases match TRBD1. Trimming took 4 bases from V and 4 from J; bases not matched to a gene: 11. This CDR3 has 16 amino acids. CDR1 and CDR2 from the germline V gene are MNHNS and SASEGT. The CDR3, as DNA: TGTGCCAGCAGTGCCCCGGGACAGGCACGTTTAGAGACCCAGTACTTC. Residues: CASSAPGQARLETQYF.

J is TRBJ1-6 and V is TRBV3-1 (or the pseudogene TRBV3-2); D uncertain. The V gene lost 3 bases and the J gene lost 3 bases, with 12 bases spanning the gap. The CDR3 spans 16 residues. CDR1 and CDR2 from the germline V gene are LGHDT and YNNKEL (reference sequence). The CDR3 coding sequence is TGTGCCAGCAGCCACCTGTCCAGGATCTATAATTCACCCCTCCACTTT. Its translation: CASSHLSRIYNSPLHF.

This clone was seen only once. V and J are TRBV5-1 and TRBJ2-1, with 11 bases aligning to TRBD2. J was trimmed by 9 bases and V by 6 bases; bases with no gene match: 8. CDR1 is SGHRS, CDR2 YFSETQ, per germline. This CDR3 is built from 14 residues. The CDR3 sequence is CASIRSGTSGEQFF. CDR3 sequence (DNA): TGCGCCAGCATTCGGTCGGGGACTAGCGGTGAGCAGTTCTTC.

V and J are TRBV4-1 and TRBJ2-2; D not certain. This CDR3 contains 14 residues. The V gene lost 5 bases and the J gene lost 0 bases, with 7 bases spanning the gap. Germline V CDR1 and CDR2: MGHRA, YSYEKL. The CDR3 here is CASSGRTNTGELFF. The CDR3 nucleotides are TGCGCCAGCAGCGGGCGTACGAACACCGGGGAGCTGTTTTTT.

The chain links TRBV27 to TRBJ2-5; D gene unclear. The CDR3 consists of 13 residues. Per the germline V gene, CDR1 is MNHEY and CDR2 is SMNVEV (reference sequence). The germline V and J ends were trimmed by 3 bases and 5 bases, with 10 bases remaining between them. DNA for the CDR3: TGTGCCAGCAGTTTCTCGGTGTGGGAGACCCAGTACTTC. It encodes CASSFSVWETQYF.

This chain links TRBV5-1 with TRBJ2-7; D might be TRBD1 (5 bases). Germline lookup yields CDR1 SGHRS and CDR2 YFSETQ. The CDR3 loop spans 14 amino acids. Trimming removed 0 bases from V and 4 bases from J, with 11 bases in between. CDR3: CASSLDSTEYEQYF. The CDR3 DNA sequence: TGCGCCAGCAGCTTGGATTCGACAGAGTACGAGCAGTACTTC.

This chain links TRBV7-9 with TRBJ1-1; D unresolved. Per germline, CDR1 SEHNR and CDR2 FQNEAQ (reference sequence). This CDR3 has 17 amino acids. Trimming cost V 5 bases and J 1 base, with 20 bases left between them. In DNA form, the CDR3 reads TGTGCCAGCAGCCCGTCCCTTAGAATGGAGGGGAACACTGAAGCTTTCTTT. Translation gives CASSPSLRMEGNTEAFF.

The genes are TRBV4-1 and TRBJ2-2; 7 nucleotides align to TRBD1. V gave up 1 base and J gave up 3 bases; unmatched junction bases: 5. The CDR3 contains 16 residues. Per the germline V gene, CDR1 is MGHRA and CDR2 is YSYEKL. DNA for the CDR3: TGCGCCAGCAGCCAAGGACAGGGATTTTACACCGGGGAGCTGTTTTTT. Its protein is CASSQGQGFYTGELFF.

The rearrangement joins TRBV6-5 to TRBJ2-7; D is unclear. The germline V gene has CDR1 MNHEY and CDR2 SVGAGI. The CDR3 consists of 12 residues. Deletions cut 6 bases from V and 5 bases from J, with 11 bases between. This CDR3 is CASRAGSDEQYF. The CDR3 coding sequence is TGTGCCAGCAGAGCCGGGTCTGACGAGCAGTACTTC.

This clone was picked up a small number of times. The DNA for the CDR3 is TGTGCCAGCAGTTTATCCACAGGGGGGGTTGAAGCTTTCTTT. As protein: CASSLSTGGVEAFF. The chain is built from TRBV27 and TRBJ1-1; TRBD1 matches at 8 bases. V lost 0 bases to trimming and J lost 7 bases; unmatched junction nucleotides: 4. Germline loops: CDR1 MNHEY, CDR2 SMNVEV (reference sequence). The length of the CDR3 is 14 residues.

The chain couples TRBV5-1 to TRBJ2-7; unclear D gene. Germline CDR1 and CDR2: SGHRS and YFSETQ. Trimming took off 4 bases at V and 0 bases at J, with 8 bases between the two ends. CDR3 length: 13 amino acids. CDR3 nucleotide sequence: TGCGCCAGCAGCCCCGGGTCCTCCTACGAGCAGTACTTC. Protein sequence: CASSPGSSYEQYF.

The chain links TRBV24-1 to TRBJ2-1, with D possibly matching TRBD2 (6 bases). Germline V lookup: CDR1 KGHDR, CDR2 SFDVKD. The CDR3 is 21 residues long. Trimming shortened V by 4 bases and J by 9 bases, and 36 bases separated the two germline ends. The CDR3 DNA reads TGTGCCACCAGTGAACCAGACGGAGGGGTCGGGGTTAGCGTATGGGCCGGTGAGCAGTTCTTC. This codes for CATSEPDGGVGVSVWAGEQFF.

The rearrangement links TRBV4-3 to TRBJ1-1; D is possibly TRBD1 (5 bases). Germline CDR1 is LGHNA and CDR2 is YSLEER. Trimming cost V 2 bases and J 4 bases, with 5 bases left between them. This CDR3 region has 12 residues. CDR3 loop: CASSQTGTEAFF. The CDR3 nucleotides read TGCGCCAGCAGCCAAACAGGCACTGAAGCTTTCTTT.

V and J are TRBV2 and TRBJ1-2; 10 bases fit TRBD1. Germline loops: CDR1 SNHLY, CDR2 FYNNEI. There are 15 residues in the CDR3. J lost 2 bases, V lost 4 bases, and 4 bases had no gene match. The CDR3 DNA reads as TGTGCCAGCAGTGGGGGACAGGGGAGGAACTATGGCTACACCTTC. Its protein is CASSGGQGRNYGYTF.

V gene TRBV6-2 or TRBV6-3 combines with J gene TRBJ2-7; D possibly corresponds to TRBD1 (5 bases). V dropped 0 bases and J dropped 4 bases, with 10 bases sitting between them. Per germline, CDR1 MNHEY and CDR2 SVGEGT. The CDR3 has 14 amino acids. This CDR3 is CASSYSPRAYEQYF. The CDR3 nucleotides read TGTGCCAGCAGTTACTCGCCCAGGGCGTACGAGCAGTACTTC.

There are a few counts of this clone. The chain recombines TRBV4-1 with TRBJ2-4, with 11 nucleotides matching TRBD2. Germline V gene lookup returns CDR1 MGHRA and CDR2 YSYEKL. V lost 2 bases and J lost 0; bases outside the gene matches: 6. There are 18 residues in the CDR3. The CDR3 spells CASSQPGLAALAKNIQYF. DNA for the CDR3: TGCGCCAGCAGCCAACCGGGACTAGCGGCTTTAGCCAAAAACATTCAGTACTTC.

This rearrangement joins TRBV28 to TRBJ2-1; 9 positions agree with TRBD1. V dropped 3 bases and J dropped 7; count of bases not matched to a gene: 7. The CDR3 has 15 residues. Germline CDR1 and CDR2: MDHEN and SYDVKM. In nucleotides, the CDR3 is TGTGCCAGCAGTTTCGGGACAGGGTGGGGAAATGAGCAGTTCTTC. This sequence encodes CASSFGTGWGNEQFF. The whole variable domain, remainder taken from reference TRBV28 and TRBJ2-1, is DVKVTQSSRYLVKRTGEKVFLECVQDMDHENMFWYRQDPGLGLRLIYFSYDVKMKEKGDIPEGYSVSREKKERFSLILESASTNQTSMYLCASSFGTGWGNEQFFGPGTRLTVL.

V is TRBV4-1 and J is TRBJ1-2; D is unresolved. This CDR3 region has 13 residues. V lost 0 bases, J lost 4 bases, and 6 bases lay in between. Per the germline V gene, CDR1 is MGHRA and CDR2 is YSYEKL. The CDR3 region has the DNA TGCGCCAGCAGCCAAGACGGCGGCTATGGCTACACCTTC. This encodes CASSQDGGYGYTF.

The chain uses TRBV28 and TRBJ1-5; tentative D call: TRBD1 (5 bases). Germline V gene sequence: CDR1 MDHEN, CDR2 SYDVKM. This CDR3 spans 14 amino acids. The germline V and J ends were trimmed by 4 bases and 7 bases, with 14 bases remaining between them. The CDR3 DNA reads TGTGCCAGCAGTTCCCTACAGGTTCCCCAGCCCCAGCATTTT. It encodes CASSSLQVPQPQHF.

The chain couples TRBV2 to TRBJ1-5; D not certain. The CDR3 has 14 amino acids. Deletions cut 8 bases from V and 4 bases from J, with 15 bases between. Per germline, CDR1 SNHLY and CDR2 FYNNEI. The CDR3 DNA is TGTGCCAGCCGTTCCAGGACGGGGAATCAGCCCCAGCATTTT. Protein sequence: CASRSRTGNQPQHF.

There are a few counts of this clone. The chain combines TRBV7-6 with TRBJ2-2; the match to TRBD2 covers 11 bases. The germline V gene has CDR1 SGHVS and CDR2 FNYEAQ. V shed 5 bases and J 0 bases; nucleotides not matched to a gene: 14. The CDR3 contains 20 residues. The DNA for the CDR3 is TGTGCCAGCAGCCCAACGTTAGCGGGGGGGGCTATTGCGAACACCGGGGAGCTGTTTTTT. Translating gives CASSPTLAGGAIANTGELFF.

The rearrangement joins TRBV6-5 to TRBJ1-6; weak D call: TRBD1 (5 bases). The CDR3 extends over 13 amino acids. Germline CDR1 MNHEY, CDR2 SVGAGI. V lost 7 bases and J 9 bases, leaving 13 bases between the germline ends. The CDR3: CASTRSGGSPLHF. In DNA, the CDR3 is TGTGCCAGCACCCGGAGCGGGGGTTCACCCCTCCACTTT.

This chain connects TRBV7-9 to TRBJ1-1; D is unclear. The germline V and J ends were trimmed by 0 bases and 1 base, with 3 bases remaining between them. The CDR3 extends over 13 amino acids. Looked up from germline, CDR1 is SEHNR and CDR2 is FQNEAQ (reference sequence). The CDR3 spells CASSLAKNTEAFF. The DNA of the CDR3 is TGTGCCAGCAGCTTAGCCAAGAACACTGAAGCTTTCTTT.

V usage is TRBV4-1 and J usage is TRBJ1-5, with TRBD1 as a possible D gene (5 bases). Germline CDR1 reads MGHRA; CDR2 reads YSYEKL. The CDR3 is 15 amino acids. The V end lost 0 bases, the J end lost 5 bases, and 11 bases lay between the germline ends. CDR3 region: CASSQEPGSYQPQHF. CDR3 bases: TGCGCCAGCAGCCAAGAACCAGGGTCGTATCAGCCCCAGCATTTT.

This chain joins TRBV9 and TRBJ2-3; TRBD2 aligns across 9 bases. The trim removed 4 bases at V and 0 bases at J, leaving 6 bases unmatched. Germline-derived CDR1 and CDR2 are SGDLS and YYNGEE. CDR3 length equals 16 residues. In nucleotides, the CDR3 is TGTGCCAGCAGCCCCCGACTAGCGGTGAGCACAGATACGCAGTATTTT. Its translation: CASSPRLAVSTDTQYF.

This chain links TRBV7-3 with TRBJ2-1; D is perhaps TRBD1 (6 bases). From germline, CDR1 is SGHTA and CDR2 FQGTGA. V lost 0 bases to trimming and J lost 13 bases, with 22 bases between them. The CDR3 loop spans 16 amino acids. CDR3 protein: CASSLTSASPPTGQFF. The CDR3 nucleotides read TGTGCCAGCAGCTTAACGTCGGCTAGTCCACCGACAGGACAGTTCTTC.